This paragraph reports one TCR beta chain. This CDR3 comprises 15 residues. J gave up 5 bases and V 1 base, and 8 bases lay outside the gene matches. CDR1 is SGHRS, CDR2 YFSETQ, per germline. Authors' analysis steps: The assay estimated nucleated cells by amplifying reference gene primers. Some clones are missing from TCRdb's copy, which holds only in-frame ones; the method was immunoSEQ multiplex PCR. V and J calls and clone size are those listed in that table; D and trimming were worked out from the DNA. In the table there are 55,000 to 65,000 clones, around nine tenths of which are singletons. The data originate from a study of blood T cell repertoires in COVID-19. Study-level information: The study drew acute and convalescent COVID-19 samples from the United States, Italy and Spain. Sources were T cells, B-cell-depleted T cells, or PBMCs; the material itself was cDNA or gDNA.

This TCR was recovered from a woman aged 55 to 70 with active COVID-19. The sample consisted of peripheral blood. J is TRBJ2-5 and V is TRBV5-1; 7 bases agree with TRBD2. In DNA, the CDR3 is TGCGCCAGCAGCTTGACTGGTTACGGGGGGGAGACCCAGTACTTC. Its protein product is CASSLTGYGGETQYF. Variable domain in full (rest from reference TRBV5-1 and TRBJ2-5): KAGVTQTPRYLIKTRGQQVTLSCSPISGHRSVSWYQQTPGQGLQFLFEYFSETQRNKGNFPGRFSGRQFSNSRSEMNVSTLELGDSALYLCASSLTGYGGETQYFGPGTRLLVL.